This passage covers 10 T cell receptor beta chains from one sample sequenced in a study of blood T cell repertoires in COVID-19. Using immunoSEQ multiplex PCR, the repertoire was profiled, and TCRdb retains in-frame clones only, with some absent. In the table there are almost 400,000 clones, 70% to 90% of which are singletons. The source material was PBMCs or T cells enriched from blood (not recorded which). The receptors were gathered from a woman in her twenties or thirties with acute COVID-19.

The rearrangement uses TRBV11-2 and TRBJ2-1; TRBD2 agrees at 7 bases. The CDR3 runs to 16 residues. Germline assignment: CDR1 SGHAT and CDR2 FQNNGV. Trimming cost V 5 bases and J 0 bases; bases outside gene matches: 7. The CDR3 here is CASSPSGASSYNEQFF. The CDR3 DNA reads TGTGCCAGCAGCCCTAGCGGCGCTAGCTCCTACAATGAGCAGTTCTTC.

V gene TRBV2 combines with J gene TRBJ2-3, with 10 bases matching TRBD2. This CDR3 contains 14 residues. The trim removed 6 bases at V and 8 bases at J, leaving 8 bases unmatched. The V gene's germline CDR1 is SNHLY and CDR2 FYNNEI. The chain's CDR3 is CASSRLAGDSTQYF. CDR3 DNA sequence: TGTGCCAGCAGCAGGCTAGCGGGGGACTCTACGCAGTATTTT.

The chain employs TRBV27 and TRBJ1-2, with D maybe TRBD1 (5 bases). The CDR3 is 13 amino acids. Looked up from germline, CDR1 is MNHEY and CDR2 is SMNVEV (reference sequence). V lost 2 bases, J lost 2 bases, and 6 bases lay in between. CDR3 nucleotides: TGTGCCAGCAGTTTAGGGGGGAACTATGGCTACACCTTC. It encodes CASSLGGNYGYTF.

This sequence joins TRBV9 and TRBJ1-3; 9 nucleotides match TRBD1. This CDR3 is built from 14 residues. CDR1 and CDR2 (germline): SGDLS, YYNGEE. The V gene end was trimmed by 4 bases and the J gene end by 8 bases; junction bases not matched to a gene: 7. The chain's CDR3 is CASSIGTGMYTIYF. The DNA of the CDR3 is TGTGCCAGCAGCATCGGGACAGGGATGTACACCATATATTTT. Filled out from reference TRBV9 and TRBJ1-3, the complete variable domain reads DSGVTQTPKHLITATGQRVTLRCSPRSGDLSVYWYQQSLDQGLQFLIQYYNGEERAKGNILERFSAQQFPDLHSELNLSSLELGDSALYFCASSIGTGMYTIYFGEGSWLTVV.

The V gene is TRBV29-1, the J gene TRBJ1-1; D remains ambiguous. Germline V lookup: CDR1 SQVTM, CDR2 ANQGSEA. V shed 6 bases and J shed 7 bases, with 12 bases lying between them. CDR3 length: 11 residues. CDR3 sequence: CSVRENGEAFF. CDR3 bases: TGCAGCGTCCGGGAAAACGGTGAAGCTTTCTTT.

This clone appeared once. The chain carries TRBV7-8 and TRBJ1-5; maybe TRBD1 (5 bases). The CDR3 totals 15 residues. V dropped 5 bases and J dropped 1 base, with 12 bases sitting between them. CDR1 SGHVS and CDR2 FQNEAQ come from the germline V gene. CDR3 DNA: TGTGCCAGCAGCCCCCGACAGAGAAGCAATCAGCCCCAGCATTTT. This codes for CASSPRQRSNQPQHF.

V is TRBV19 and J is TRBJ1-2; possible D gene TRBD1, 5 bases. Germline CDR1 is LNHDA and CDR2 is SQIVND (reference sequence). This CDR3 contains 14 residues. The V gene lost 8 bases and the J gene lost 6 bases, with 19 bases spanning the gap. In DNA form, the CDR3 reads TGTGCCAGTCTTCAGGGTAGAATGGAAAATGGCTACACCTTC. This sequence encodes CASLQGRMENGYTF.

The chain uses TRBV5-1 and TRBJ1-1; TRBD1 might be the D (6 bases). The germline gives CDR1 SGHRS, CDR2 YFSETQ. V dropped 6 bases and J dropped 4 bases, with 19 bases sitting between them. CDR3 length: 15 amino acids. The CDR3 DNA is TGCGCCAGCAACGACGGTAATACAGGGACCACTGAAGCTTTCTTT. Residues: CASNDGNTGTTEAFF.

The rearrangement uses TRBV7-2 and TRBJ1-2; D possibly corresponds to TRBD1 (5 bases). From germline, CDR1 is SGHTA and CDR2 FQGNSA. The CDR3 is 13 amino acids. V lost 7 bases and J 11 bases, leaving 20 bases between the germline ends. Written as DNA, the CDR3 is TGTGCCAGCACCTATCTGCTTCAGGGCGGATACACCTTC. Translation: CASTYLLQGGYTF.

The gene calls are TRBV9 and TRBJ1-5; 7 bases match TRBD1. The CDR3 has 19 amino acids. Trimming removed 5 bases from V and 1 base from J; junction bases left unmatched: 18. The germline V gene has CDR1 SGDLS and CDR2 YYNGEE. The CDR3 loop is CASRLKRNRGGWSNQPQHF. In nucleotides, the CDR3 is TGTGCCAGCAGGCTAAAACGGAACAGGGGAGGATGGAGCAATCAGCCCCAGCATTTT.